Sequencing of this T cell receptor (beta chain) was carried out in a study of T cell clones after liver transplantation. Study at large: TCRbeta sequencing after a pre-transplant mixed lymphocyte reaction identified graft-donor-reactive clones, later tracked in post-transplant blood. Timepoints were pre-transplant, pre-withdrawal, and after withdrawal was completed or failed.

This CDR3 region has 15 residues. CDR1 is SGHNT, CDR2 YENEEA, per germline. V dropped 4 bases and J dropped 2; count of bases not matched to a gene: 8. Here immunoSEQ multiplex PCR was the method, and the copy in TCRdb shows in-frame clones only, minus some. Here the sample spans 55,000 to 80,000 clones, over 85% being singletons. The chain employs TRBV11-3 and TRBJ2-7; 7 nucleotides agree with TRBD2. The sequences come from CD4+ T cells from blood, collected before liver transplant. The clonotype comes from a human donor who received a liver transplant. CDR3 sequence: CASSSRLAATYEQYF. As DNA, the CDR3 is TGTGCCAGCAGCTCACGGCTAGCGGCAACCTACGAGCAGTACTTC.